This paragraph covers one T cell receptor beta chain sequence. This clonotype has just a few counts. Its antigen is currently not known. No much larger clone is present one base from it, and per-base qualities are unavailable. V and J lose 2 bases and 1 base, and a span of 13 bases separates them. CDR1 is given as MDHEN and CDR2 as SYDVKM, both from the germline V gene. From its cysteine to its phenylalanine, the CDR3 spans 16 amino acids. CDR3 DNA is the only sequence kept; it has 48 bases, read in frame from the first base. The data are from a study of regulatory T cells in long-lasting Graves disease (dated by TCRdb to 2020 to 2022). About the investigation overall: Newly diagnosed Graves' disease patients had taken antithyroid drugs for less than 3 months. A total of 33 samples underwent TCR sequencing, from about 13 patients with persistent Graves' disease and approximately 20 patients with newly diagnosed Graves' disease. Peripheral blood TCR sequencing and RNA sequencing compared persistent Graves' disease patients with newly diagnosed Graves' disease patients. The study took place in China and was registered as a clinical trial. Here is what the overall study found, with its caveats: Preferential use of TRBV28, TRBJ1-2 and TRBJ2-5 was observed in persistent disease, whereas TRBV20-1 and TRBJ2-1 were favored in newly diagnosed disease. Peripheral blood alone was examined, since thyroid tissue, which constituted the primary lesion, could not be accessed. Patients with persistent disease shared more public clonotypes (about 2,900) than newly diagnosed patients did (around 930). The authors noted that the small sample size was a limitation that may lower accuracy. Sequencing and analysis were limited to the TCR beta chain. Persistent Graves' disease patients showed lower TCR Shannon entropy and fewer highly expanded clones than newly diagnosed patients, suggesting clonal expansion.

What the time point label conveys for this sample: newly diagnosed GD, antithyroid drugs for less than 3 months. RNA was extracted from PBMCs in TRIzol for both TCR sequencing and RNA sequencing. Graves' disease was diagnosed according to American Thyroid Association guidelines. Patients were recruited from an endocrinology department in Xi'an, China. From each patient, around 9 milliliters of peripheral blood was collected into an EDTA anticoagulant tube. Ficoll Paque Plus density gradient separation was used to isolate PBMCs, and no further T cell sorting was done. An Agilent 2100 Bioanalyzer and agarose gel were used to assess RNA quality, and a NanoDrop 2000 was used to measure RNA concentration. Preparation of the library involved multiplex PCR. Sequencing was performed on an Illumina HiSeq 4000. TCR beta libraries were built with iRepertoire HTBI primers and Arm-PCR amplification of CDR3 regions. PCR products were gel purified before sequencing. Under the source paper's analysis protocol: A total of roughly 58 TRBV and some 15 TRBJ segments were identified across samples and were used for gene usage analysis of CDR3 amino acid clonotypes. COPE and FqMerger were used to merge the filtered high-quality paired reads into contigs. BLAST was used to align contigs to IMGT TRBV, TRBD and TRBJ reference genes, and CDR3 was defined according to IMGT. Highly expanded clones were defined as clonotypes with a frequency above 0.1%. Repertoire diversity was measured by Shannon entropy, and V-J evenness by the Gini coefficient. Clonotypes shared by more than one individual were considered public. Through fastp at Q25 and MiXCR, TCRdb rebuilt clones from the public reads, retaining in-frame beta chains. When rows share a CDR3 protein, they turn into one entry using the most common DNA and genes. TCRdb, not the original authors, processed these V and J calls. In this sample the table shows about 430,000 distinct CDR3 sequences, about 15% of which occur a single time. Clones ranked in the top ten supply roughly 8% of the sample.

These data were also filed under a second study, of T cells in Graves' hyperthyroidism and ophthalmopathy. From that second study: Stable Graves' hyperthyroidism was defined as no progression to ophthalmopathy during 18 months of follow-up. Hyperthyroidism patients were newly diagnosed, had a disease duration of under 2 months, and were aged 18 to 65 years. The study excluded patients with uncontrolled infections, other autoimmune diseases, pregnancy or lactation. Diagnoses relied on clinical symptoms, serum thyroxine and TRAb, thyroid ultrasound and orbital computed tomography. The TCR CDR3 was subjected to a first round of RT-PCR using the HTBI primer set and the Qiagen OneStep RT-PCR kit. Blood samples also contained most of the expanded thyroid clonotypes (frequency above 0.001), which suggests that blood repertoires may reflect thyroid immune responses. A model built on a 13 V-J signature distinguished ophthalmopathy from stable hyperthyroidism, reaching around 87% sensitivity and 81.08% specificity in cross-validation and 80%/75% in testing. In validation, progression to ophthalmopathy was predicted by the model with nearly 71% sensitivity and nearly 75% specificity, a median of approximately 6.5 months before onset. To identify TCR V-J signatures that set the groups apart, the researchers used a discovery cohort of more than 95 patients, made up of 43 with Graves' ophthalmopathy and some 55 with stable Graves' hyperthyroidism. An independent validation cohort of around 20 hyperthyroidism patients and about 16 patients who later progressed to ophthalmopathy tested prospective prediction of ophthalmopathy. For training and testing, the 80 to 100 patients in the discovery cohort were randomly divided in a 7:3 ratio. Thyroid tissue and blood T-cell repertoires from more than 5 Graves' hyperthyroidism patients were also compared in the study. Once sampling was done, hyperthyroidism patients were given methimazole at a starting dose of 30 mg daily, whereas ophthalmopathy patients were given high-dose intravenous methylprednisolone. Libraries were constructed in a second round of multiplex PCR, after which size selection and purification were carried out. Libraries were sequenced paired-end with 100 bp reads on an Illumina HiSeq2000. Raw data were processed with SOAPnuke, discarding reads with adapters, uncalled bases, mean Phred below 15, or no exact constant-primer or identifier match. High-quality paired reads were merged with COPE v1.2.5, and unique nucleotide sequences were defined as clonotypes. MiTCR v1.1 was used to align clonotypes to the IMGT TRBV, TRBD and TRBJ reference segments. The analysis was restricted to V-J combinations with a frequency above 0.0001, which together covered just over 99% of the repertoires. A TCS score was defined as the ratio between F50 (clonal expansion) and ExV (chaos), using BLOSUM62-based TCRdist between CDR3 peptides within each V-J. Welch's t-statistics and random forest reduced some 510 V-J features to roughly 13, which were used in a naive Bayes classifier (R e1071). Sample size was not statistically predetermined, and investigators were not blinded to group allocation. The paper describes TCR Vbeta CDR3 sequencing of 135 peripheral blood samples, made up of 43 ophthalmopathy patients, more than 70 hyperthyroidism patients and 17 progressor patients.

The receptor chain draws on TRBV28 and TRBJ2-3; TRBD2 is a possible D gene, resting on 5 matching bases. The sample here was peripheral blood mononuclear cells (PBMCs), taken at new diagnosis, from a patient treated with antithyroid drugs. This receptor was obtained from a woman aged 40 to 50 with Graves disease. Donor details come from another sample of the same person, matched by shared clones. The sequenced DNA is TGTGCCAGCAGTTTACGGAGGCTAGACGGCACAGATACGCAGTATTTT. It translates as CASSLRRLDGTDTQYF.